These T cell receptor beta chains were read from a single sample in a study of cytomegalovirus exposure and HLA in healthy donors. Profiling relied on immunoSEQ multiplex PCR, and the TCRdb table lists in-frame clones only, not all of them. The table includes about 190,000 clones, over 70% detected once. Input material: PBMCs. These receptors all stem from a woman younger than 30 in good health and CMV-seronegative. CDR3s include the opening cysteine and the closing phenylalanine or tryptophan. D genes are given only for firm matches. For some rows the clone size is stated as once, few or many, or as a class when expanded; others skip it.

D gene	V gene	clone size	J gene	CDR3 protein	CDR3 DNA
.	TRBV28	.	TRBJ1-5	CASSLLRGSNQPQHF	TGTGCCAGCAGTTTGCTGAGGGGGAGCAATCAGCCCCAGCATTTT
.	TRBV7-9	.	TRBJ1-6	CASSLVGRADNSPLHF	TGTGCCAGCAGCTTAGTCGGGCGGGCCGATAATTCACCCCTCCACTTT
.	TRBV28	.	TRBJ2-7	CASSPGQSYEQYF	TGTGCCAGCAGTCCCGGACAGTCCTACGAGCAGTACTTC
TRBD1	TRBV28	once	TRBJ1-6	CASTGTGGNSPLHF	TGTGCCAGCACCGGGACAGGGGGTAATTCACCCCTCCACTTT
.	TRBV18	.	TRBJ1-1	CASATRGNTEAFF	TGTGCCAGCGCCACCCGGGGTAACACTGAAGCTTTCTTT
.	TRBV7-2	.	TRBJ2-2	CASSLLAGTGELFF	TGTGCCAGCAGCTTACTGGCGGGCACCGGGGAGCTGTTTTTT
TRBD1	TRBV30	.	TRBJ1-4	CAWVPGQGLYRSGEKLFF	TGTGCCTGGGTTCCGGGACAGGGGTTGTATCGTAGTGGTGAAAAACTGTTTTTT
.	TRBV6-6	.	TRBJ2-1	CASSRGVSSYNEQFF	TGTGCCAGCAGCCGCGGGGTCAGCTCCTACAATGAGCAGTTCTTC
TRBD2	TRBV5-1	.	TRBJ2-5	CASSLVGAGGWETQYF	TGCGCCAGCAGCTTGGTCGGAGCGGGGGGCTGGGAGACCCAGTACTTC
.	TRBV5-4	.	TRBJ2-3	CASSPKGLSSTDTQYF	TGTGCCAGCAGCCCAAAGGGACTGTCTAGCACAGATACGCAGTATTTT
TRBD1	TRBV5-6	few	TRBJ2-7	CASTSTGIPYEQYF	TGTGCCAGCACCTCGACAGGGATTCCCTACGAGCAGTACTTC
.	TRBV15	.	TRBJ2-2	CATSRDQEGWNTGELFF	TGTGCCACCAGCAGAGATCAAGAGGGATGGAACACCGGGGAGCTGTTTTTT
TRBD2	TRBV18	.	TRBJ2-2	CASSRGLAGDTGELFF	TGTGCCAGCTCAAGAGGACTAGCGGGGGACACCGGGGAGCTGTTTTTT
.	TRBV28	.	TRBJ2-7	CASSTPTGPLHSHYEQYF	TGTGCCAGCAGTACCCCCACAGGGCCCCTTCATTCCCACTACGAGCAGTACTTC
.	TRBV9	.	TRBJ2-1	CASSGWGGRVEQFF	TGTGCCAGCAGCGGGTGGGGGGGCCGGGTTGAGCAGTTCTTC
TRBD1	TRBV18	.	TRBJ2-5	CASSPQGASETQYF	TGTGCCAGCTCGCCGCAGGGGGCTAGTGAGACCCAGTACTTC
TRBD2	TRBV7-3	.	TRBJ2-3	CASSTGGDTQYF	TGTGCCAGCAGCACGGGGGGAGATACGCAGTATTTT
.	TRBV6-6	once	TRBJ1-2	CASSAPGGYGYTF	TGTGCCAGCAGTGCGCCGGGGGGCTATGGCTACACCTTC
.	TRBV7-9	.	TRBJ2-6	CASSPGVSGANVLTF	TGTGCCAGCAGTCCAGGGGTCTCTGGGGCCAACGTCCTGACTTTC
.	TRBV7-8	.	TRBJ1-5	CASSLEAGMVDQPQHF	TGTGCCAGCAGCTTAGAGGCGGGGATGGTAGACCAGCCCCAGCATTTT
TRBD1	TRBV11-2	.	TRBJ2-5	CASTGTETETQYF	TGTGCCAGCACCGGGACAGAGACAGAGACCCAGTACTTC
.	TRBV27	.	TRBJ1-5	CASSSKQGLNQPQHF	TGTGCCAGCAGTTCAAAGCAGGGACTCAATCAGCCCCAGCATTTT
.	TRBV7-3	.	TRBJ2-3	CASSHRASTDTQYF	TGTGCCAGCAGCCACAGGGCTAGCACAGATACGCAGTATTTT
TRBD2	TRBV28	.	TRBJ2-5	CASSFNPLAGDLETQYF	TGTGCCAGCAGTTTTAATCCGCTAGCGGGGGACCTAGAGACCCAGTACTTC
TRBD1	TRBV5-1	once	TRBJ1-5	CASSAGQGNQPQHF	TGCGCCAGCAGCGCCGGACAGGGTAATCAGCCCCAGCATTTT
TRBD1	TRBV6-5	.	TRBJ2-2	CASIPGQGYTGELFF	TGTGCCAGCATTCCCGGACAGGGGTACACCGGGGAGCTGTTTTTT
.	TRBV7-6	.	TRBJ1-2	CASSFYEGNYGYTF	TGTGCCAGCAGCTTTTATGAGGGAAACTATGGCTACACCTTC
.	TRBV29-1	once	TRBJ2-1	CSVEDGAASSYNEQFF	TGCAGCGTTGAAGATGGAGCAGCGAGCTCCTACAATGAGCAGTTCTTC
TRBD2	TRBV4-2	.	TRBJ2-7	CASSPRVGGAYEQYF	TGTGCCAGCAGCCCCCGGGTTGGGGGGGCCTACGAGCAGTACTTC
.	TRBV4-3	few	TRBJ1-1	CASSQAGEAFF	TGCGCCAGCAGCCAAGCAGGGGAGGCTTTCTTT
TRBD1	TRBV27	.	TRBJ2-3	CASREIGTGGGGSTDTQYF	TGTGCCAGCCGTGAAATTGGGACAGGGGGCGGGGGGAGCACAGATACGCAATATTTT
.	TRBV5-4	.	TRBJ2-1	CASSPQRVSYNEQFF	TGTGCCAGCAGCCCACAGCGGGTCTCCTACAATGAGCAGTTCTTC
.	TRBV9	.	TRBJ2-1	CASSPPSSEQFF	TGTGCCAGCAGCCCCCCCTCCAGTGAGCAGTTCTTC
.	TRBV5-1	.	TRBJ2-4	CASSLDQDSAKNIQYF	TGCGCCAGCAGCTTGGATCAGGACAGTGCCAAAAACATTCAGTACTTC
.	TRBV9	.	TRBJ1-1	CASSVAGVPAGRTEAFF	TGTGCCAGCAGCGTAGCGGGTGTCCCAGCCGGTAGGACTGAAGCTTTCTTT
TRBD2	TRBV7-8	few	TRBJ2-7	CASSFPPSGGAWEQYF	TGTGCCAGCAGCTTTCCCCCCAGCGGGGGGGCCTGGGAGCAGTACTTC
TRBD1	TRBV19	.	TRBJ1-2	CASSIPDRGARYTF	TGTGCCAGTAGTATCCCCGACAGGGGGGCACGCTACACCTTC